This record looks at one T cell receptor beta chain sequence and its context. Antigen specificity is unknown. The table came from immunoSEQ multiplex PCR; TCRdb's copy has only in-frame clones and leaves some out. The data hold more than 50,000 clones, with less than 70% observed a single time. The data were taken from a study of a mutant IDH1 vaccine in newly diagnosed glioma. Across the study: Vaccinations were initiated 4-6 weeks following radiotherapy alone, or were given together with temozolomide cycles. Every participant had undergone radiotherapy, temozolomide, or both before, and most underwent both.

Time point given: week 47, end of study. Each dose of the vaccine consisted of 300 ug of mutant IDH1 20-mer peptide, with topical imiquimod. During weeks 1, 3, 5, 7, 11, 15, 19 and 23, patients received eight vaccinations. New WHO grade 3 or 4 IDH1-mutant, ATRX-lost astrocytomas were present in all donors. From germline, CDR1 is SGHAT and CDR2 FQNNGV. The CDR3 contains 12 residues. Trimming cost V 5 bases and J 9 bases; bases outside gene matches: 6. This clonotype was obtained from a man aged 35 to 55 with glioma. Some clones in this sample may be carry-over from other donors' samples. The chain couples TRBV11-2 to TRBJ1-2; 7 positions agree with TRBD1. The sequencing used peripheral blood mononuclear cells (PBMCs), collected from a glioma patient whose treatment included an IDH1 peptide vaccine. The CDR3, as DNA: TGTGCCAGCAGCCCACAGGGGCGACGCTACACCTTC. It specifies CASSPQGRRYTF.